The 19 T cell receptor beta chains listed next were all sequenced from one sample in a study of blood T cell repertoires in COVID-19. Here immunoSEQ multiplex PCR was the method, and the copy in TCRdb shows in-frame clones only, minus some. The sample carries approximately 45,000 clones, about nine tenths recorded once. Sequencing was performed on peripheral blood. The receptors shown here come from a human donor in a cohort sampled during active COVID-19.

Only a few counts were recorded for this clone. The CDR3 loop is CASKPLEQPQHF. As DNA, the CDR3 is TGTGCCAGCAAACCTCTTGAGCAGCCCCAGCATTTT. The chain employs TRBV28 and TRBJ1-5; D ambiguous. The CDR3 extends over 12 amino acids. Germline CDR1 and CDR2: MDHEN and SYDVKM. V gave up 7 bases and J gave up 7 bases, with 11 bases separating them. Full variable domain (remainder filled in from reference TRBV28 and TRBJ1-5): DVKVTQSSRYLVKRTGEKVFLECVQDMDHENMFWYRQDPGLGLRLIYFSYDVKMKEKGDIPEGYSVSREKKERFSLILESASTNQTSMYLCASKPLEQPQHFGDGTRLSIL.

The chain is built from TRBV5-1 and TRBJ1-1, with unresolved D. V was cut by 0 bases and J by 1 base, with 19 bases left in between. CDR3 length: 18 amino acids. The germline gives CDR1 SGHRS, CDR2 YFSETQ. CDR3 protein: CASSLGLDTASKNTEAFF. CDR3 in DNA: TGCGCCAGCAGCTTGGGGTTGGATACAGCCTCGAAGAACACTGAAGCTTTCTTT.

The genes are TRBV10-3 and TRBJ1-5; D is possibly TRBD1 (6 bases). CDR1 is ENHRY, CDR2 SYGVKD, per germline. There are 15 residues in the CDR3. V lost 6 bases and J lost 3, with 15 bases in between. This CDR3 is CAIRPGAGANQPQHF. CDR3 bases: TGTGCCATCAGGCCCGGGGCAGGGGCCAATCAGCCCCAGCATTTT.

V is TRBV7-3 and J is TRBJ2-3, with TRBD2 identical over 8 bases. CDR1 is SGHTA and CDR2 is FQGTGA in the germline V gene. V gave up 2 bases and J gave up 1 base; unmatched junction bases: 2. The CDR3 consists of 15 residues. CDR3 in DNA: TGTGCCAGCAGCTTAGTGCGGGGGGGCACAGATACGCAGTATTTT. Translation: CASSLVRGGTDTQYF. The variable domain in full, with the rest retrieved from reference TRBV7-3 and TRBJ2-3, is GAGVSQTPSNKVTEKGKYVELRCDPISGHTALYWYRQSLGQGPEFLIYFQGTGAADDSGLPNDRFFAVRPEGSVSTLKIQRTERGDSAVYLCASSLVRGGTDTQYFGPGTRLTVL.

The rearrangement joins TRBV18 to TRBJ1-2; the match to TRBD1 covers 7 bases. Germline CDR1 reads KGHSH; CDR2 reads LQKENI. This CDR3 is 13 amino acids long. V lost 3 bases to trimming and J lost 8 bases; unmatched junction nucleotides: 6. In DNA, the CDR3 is TGTGCCAGCTCACCGACAGGGTCGGAGGGCTACACCTTC. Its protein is CASSPTGSEGYTF. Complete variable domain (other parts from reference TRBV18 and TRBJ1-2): NAGVMQNPRHLVRRRGQEARLRCSPMKGHSHVYWYRQLPEEGLKFMVYLQKENIIDESGMPKERFSAEFPKEGPSILRIQQVVRGDSAAYFCASSPTGSEGYTFGSGTRLTVV.

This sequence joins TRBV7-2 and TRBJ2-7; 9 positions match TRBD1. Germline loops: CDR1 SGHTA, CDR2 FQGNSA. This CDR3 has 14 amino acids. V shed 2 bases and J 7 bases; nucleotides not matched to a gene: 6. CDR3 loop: CASSLWGQGGEQYF. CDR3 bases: TGTGCCAGCAGCTTATGGGGACAGGGTGGGGAGCAGTACTTC. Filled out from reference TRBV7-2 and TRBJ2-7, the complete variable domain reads GAGVSQSPSNKVTEKGKDVELRCDPISGHTALYWYRQSLGQGLEFLIYFQGNSAPDKSGLPSDRFSAERTGGSVSTLTIQRTQQEDSAVYLCASSLWGQGGEQYFGPGTRLTVT.

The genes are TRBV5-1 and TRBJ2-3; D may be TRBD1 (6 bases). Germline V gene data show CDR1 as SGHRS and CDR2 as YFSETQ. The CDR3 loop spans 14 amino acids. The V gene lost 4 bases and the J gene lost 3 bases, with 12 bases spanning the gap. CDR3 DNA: TGCGCCAGCAGCATGGCAGGGGAGACAGATACGCAGTATTTT. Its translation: CASSMAGETDTQYF.

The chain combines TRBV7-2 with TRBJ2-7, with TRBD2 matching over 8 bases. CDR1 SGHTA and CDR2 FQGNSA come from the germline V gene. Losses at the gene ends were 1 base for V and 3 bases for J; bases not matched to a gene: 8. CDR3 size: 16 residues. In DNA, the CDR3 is TGTGCCAGCAGCTTAGGTTTGCGGGGGGCTTTCTACGAGCAGTACTTC. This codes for CASSLGLRGAFYEQYF.

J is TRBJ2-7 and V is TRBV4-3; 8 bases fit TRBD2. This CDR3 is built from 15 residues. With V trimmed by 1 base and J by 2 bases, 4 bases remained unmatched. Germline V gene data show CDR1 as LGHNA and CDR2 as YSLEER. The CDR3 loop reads CASSQVTGGPYEQYF. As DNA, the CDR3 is TGCGCCAGCAGCCAAGTCACGGGGGGGCCCTACGAGCAGTACTTC.

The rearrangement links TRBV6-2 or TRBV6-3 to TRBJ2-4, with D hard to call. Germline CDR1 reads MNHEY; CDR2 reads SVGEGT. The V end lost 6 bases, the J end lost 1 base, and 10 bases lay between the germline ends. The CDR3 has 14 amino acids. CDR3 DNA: TGTGCCAGCAGCCAAAACGGGGCCAAAAACATTCAGTACTTC. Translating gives CASSQNGAKNIQYF.

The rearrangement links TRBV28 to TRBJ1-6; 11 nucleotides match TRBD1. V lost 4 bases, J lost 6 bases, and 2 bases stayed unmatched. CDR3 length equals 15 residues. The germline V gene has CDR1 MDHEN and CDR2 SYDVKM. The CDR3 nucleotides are TGTGCCAGCAGTTCGGGGACAGGGGGTAATTCACCCCTCCACTTT. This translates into CASSSGTGGNSPLHF.

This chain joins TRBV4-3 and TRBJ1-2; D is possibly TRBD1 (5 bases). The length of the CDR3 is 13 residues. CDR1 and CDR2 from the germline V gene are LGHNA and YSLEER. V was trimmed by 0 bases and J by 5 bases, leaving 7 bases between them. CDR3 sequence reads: CASSQEGPYGYTF. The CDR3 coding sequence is TGCGCCAGCAGCCAAGAGGGGCCATATGGCTACACCTTC.

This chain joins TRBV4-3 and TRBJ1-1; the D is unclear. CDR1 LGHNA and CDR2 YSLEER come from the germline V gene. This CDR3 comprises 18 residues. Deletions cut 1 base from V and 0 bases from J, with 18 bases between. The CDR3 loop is CASSQVVVGSAMNTEAFF. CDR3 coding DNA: TGCGCCAGCAGCCAAGTAGTCGTAGGCAGCGCCATGAACACTGAAGCTTTCTTT.

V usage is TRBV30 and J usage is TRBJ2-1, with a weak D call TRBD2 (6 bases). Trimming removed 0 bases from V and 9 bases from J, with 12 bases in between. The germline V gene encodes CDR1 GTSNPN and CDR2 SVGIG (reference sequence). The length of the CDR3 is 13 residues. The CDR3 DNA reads TGTGCCTGGAGTGTGCCCAGGCGGGGTGAGCAGTTCTTC. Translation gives CAWSVPRRGEQFF.

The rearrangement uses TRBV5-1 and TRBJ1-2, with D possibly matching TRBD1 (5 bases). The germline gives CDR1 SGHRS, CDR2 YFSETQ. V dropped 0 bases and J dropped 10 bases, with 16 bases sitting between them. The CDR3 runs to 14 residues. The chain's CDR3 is CASSLAGGGEVYTF. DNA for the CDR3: TGCGCCAGCAGCTTGGCCGGCGGGGGTGAGGTCTACACCTTC.

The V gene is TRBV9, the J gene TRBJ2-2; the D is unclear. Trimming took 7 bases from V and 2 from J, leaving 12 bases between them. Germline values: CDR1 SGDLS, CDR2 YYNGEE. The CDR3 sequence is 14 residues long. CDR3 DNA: TGTGCCAGCCGCGAACACCCAAACACCGGGGAGCTGTTTTTT. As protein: CASREHPNTGELFF.

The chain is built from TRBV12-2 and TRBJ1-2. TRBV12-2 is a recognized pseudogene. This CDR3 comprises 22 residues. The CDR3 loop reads CASRLKVWGGAEGHPTNYGYTF. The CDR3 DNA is TGTGCAAGTCGCCTCAAGGTGTGGGGGGGGGCAGAGGGCCACCCTACTAACTATGGCTACACCTTC.

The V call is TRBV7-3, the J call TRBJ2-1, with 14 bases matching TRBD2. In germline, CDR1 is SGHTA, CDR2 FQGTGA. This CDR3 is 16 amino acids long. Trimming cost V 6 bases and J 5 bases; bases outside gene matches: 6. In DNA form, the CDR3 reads TGTGCCAGCAGTCGCAGACTAGCGGGGGGGAACAATGAGCAGTTCTTC. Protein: CASSRRLAGGNNEQFF.

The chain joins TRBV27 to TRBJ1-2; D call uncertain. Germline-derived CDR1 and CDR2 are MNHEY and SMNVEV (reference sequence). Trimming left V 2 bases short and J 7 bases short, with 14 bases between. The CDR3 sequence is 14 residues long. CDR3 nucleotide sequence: TGTGCCAGCAGTTTACTAAGAGGGAAGGCTGGCTACACCTTC. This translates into CASSLLRGKAGYTF.